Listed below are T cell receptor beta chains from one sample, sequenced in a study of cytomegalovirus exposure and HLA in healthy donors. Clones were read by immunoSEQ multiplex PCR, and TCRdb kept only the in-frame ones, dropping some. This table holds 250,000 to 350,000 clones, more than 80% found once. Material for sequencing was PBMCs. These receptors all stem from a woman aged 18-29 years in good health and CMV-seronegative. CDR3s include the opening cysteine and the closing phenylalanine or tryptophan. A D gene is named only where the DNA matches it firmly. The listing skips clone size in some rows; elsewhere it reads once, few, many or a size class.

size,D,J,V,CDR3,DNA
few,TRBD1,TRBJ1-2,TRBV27,CASSTRQGADYGYTF,TGTGCCAGCAGTACCCGACAGGGGGCGGACTATGGCTACACCTTC
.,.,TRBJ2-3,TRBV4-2,CASSPHGQLTEGWAQVSTDTQYF,TGTGCCAGCAGCCCCCACGGACAACTGACAGAAGGTTGGGCCCAGGTGAGCACAGATACGCAGTATTTT
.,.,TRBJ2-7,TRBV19,CASSMVGGFEQYF,TGTGCCAGTAGTATGGTAGGCGGATTCGAGCAGTACTTC
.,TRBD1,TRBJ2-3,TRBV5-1,CASSLGQGAVSDTQYF,TGCGCCAGCAGCTTGGGACAGGGGGCGGTGTCAGATACGCAGTATTTT
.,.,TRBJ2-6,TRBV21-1,CASSGGALAGGPRGANVLTF,TGTGCCAGCAGCGGGGGGGCGCTAGCGGGAGGGCCAAGAGGGGCCAACGTCCTGACTTTC
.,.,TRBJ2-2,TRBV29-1,CSVGWAGHTGELFF,TGCAGCGTTGGATGGGCAGGGCACACCGGGGAGCTGTTTTTT
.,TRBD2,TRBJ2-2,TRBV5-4,CASSSNVGGRALRELFF,TGTGCCAGCAGCTCCAATGTCGGCGGGAGGGCCTTAAGGGAGCTGTTTTTT
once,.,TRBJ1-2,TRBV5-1,CASSPIGGDGYTF,TGCGCCAGCAGCCCCATCGGAGGGGATGGCTACACCTTC
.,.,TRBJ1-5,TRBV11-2,CAPSLVAGGGNQPQHF,TGTGCCCCCAGCTTAGTGGCGGGGGGTGGCAATCAGCCCCAGCATTTT
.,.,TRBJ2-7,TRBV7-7,CASSLAVGQAYEQYF,TGTGCTAGCAGCTTAGCGGTTGGACAGGCCTACGAGCAGTACTTC
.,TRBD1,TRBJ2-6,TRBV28,CASSWTGSGANVLTF,TGTGCCAGCAGTTGGACAGGATCTGGGGCCAACGTCCTGACTTTC
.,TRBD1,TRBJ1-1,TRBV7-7,CASSLDDRGAPEAFF,TGTGCCAGCAGCTTAGATGACAGGGGAGCCCCAGAAGCTTTCTTT
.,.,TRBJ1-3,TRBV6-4,CASSDCRPDWRGNTIYF,TGTGCCAGCAGTGACTGTAGGCCCGACTGGAGGGGAAACACCATATATTTT
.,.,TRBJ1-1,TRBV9,CASSVAGTGTLEAFF,TGTGCCAGCAGCGTAGCCGGAACAGGGACCCTTGAAGCTTTCTTT
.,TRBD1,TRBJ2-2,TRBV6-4,CASSDSRDRDTGELFF,TGTGCCAGCAGTGATAGCCGGGACAGAGACACCGGGGAGCTGTTTTTT
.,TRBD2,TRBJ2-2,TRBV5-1,CASSTSGSMNTGELFF,TGCGCCAGCAGCACTAGCGGGAGTATGAACACCGGGGAGCTGTTTTTT
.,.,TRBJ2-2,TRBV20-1,CSARASGELFF,TGCAGTGCTAGGGCAAGCGGGGAGCTGTTTTTT
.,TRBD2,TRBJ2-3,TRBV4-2,CASSQVGTSGLITDTQYF,TGTGCCAGCAGCCAAGTCGGGACTAGCGGGCTCATAACAGATACGCAGTATTTT
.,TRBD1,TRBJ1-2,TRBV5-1,CASSPWTGLELDGYTF,TGCGCCAGCAGCCCCTGGACAGGGTTGGAGCTGGATGGCTACACCTTC
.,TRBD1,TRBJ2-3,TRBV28,CASASSGQATGADTQYF,TGTGCCAGCGCCTCTAGTGGACAGGCCACCGGGGCAGATACGCAGTATTTT
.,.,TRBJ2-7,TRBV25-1,CASSERDSEKYEQYF,TGTGCCAGCAGTGAGCGGGACTCAGAAAAATACGAGCAGTACTTC
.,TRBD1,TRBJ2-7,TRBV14,CASSRDRAGEQYF,TGTGCCAGCAGTCGTGACAGGGCAGGGGAGCAGTACTTC
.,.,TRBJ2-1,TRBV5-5,CASSDPQGVVGNEQFF,TGTGCCAGCAGCGATCCACAGGGAGTGGTAGGGAATGAGCAGTTCTTC
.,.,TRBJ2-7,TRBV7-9,CASSYPRGIEQYF,TGTGCCAGCAGCTACCCTCGAGGGATCGAGCAGTACTTC
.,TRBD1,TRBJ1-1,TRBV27,CASSLGTGGNTEAFF,TGTGCCAGCAGTTTAGGGACAGGGGGGAACACTGAAGCTTTCTTT
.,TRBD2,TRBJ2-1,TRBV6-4,CASSLQREGPHEQFF,TGTGCCAGCAGCCTTCAGCGGGAGGGCCCTCATGAGCAGTTCTTC
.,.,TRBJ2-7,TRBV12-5,CASLGPKAVYYEQYF,TGTGCTAGTCTTGGGCCTAAAGCTGTTTACTACGAGCAGTACTTC
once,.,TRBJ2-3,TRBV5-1,CASSLVAGTDTQYF,TGCGCCAGCAGCTTGGTAGCAGGCACAGATACGCAGTATTTT
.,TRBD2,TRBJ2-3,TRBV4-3,CASSQAGTSGSSTDTQYF,TGCGCCAGCAGCCAAGCCGGGACTAGCGGGAGCAGCACAGATACGCAGTATTTT
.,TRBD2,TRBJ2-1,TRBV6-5,CASWTSGASYNEQFF,TGTGCCAGCTGGACTAGCGGGGCCTCCTACAATGAGCAGTTCTTC
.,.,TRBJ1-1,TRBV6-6,CASSAREATEAFF,TGTGCCAGCAGCGCACGGGAGGCCACTGAAGCTTTCTTT
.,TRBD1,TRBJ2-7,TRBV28,CASSGQVSYEQYF,TGTGCCAGCAGCGGACAGGTCTCCTACGAGCAGTACTTC
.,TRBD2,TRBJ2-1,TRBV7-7,CASSPLAGGDNEQFF,TGTGCTAGCAGCCCTCTAGCGGGAGGTGACAATGAGCAGTTCTTC
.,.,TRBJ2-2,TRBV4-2,CASSQDGLATANTGELFF,TGTGCCAGCAGCCAAGATGGGCTAGCTACCGCGAACACCGGGGAGCTGTTTTTT
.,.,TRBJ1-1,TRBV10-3,CAIGRGRGTEAFF,TGTGCCATCGGGCGAGGGAGAGGGACTGAAGCTTTCTTT
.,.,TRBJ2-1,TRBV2,CASSAPLSNEQFF,TGTGCCAGCAGTGCCCCACTTTCCAATGAGCAGTTCTTC
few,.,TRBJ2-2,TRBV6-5,CASSRAGELFF,TGTGCCAGCAGCCGCGCCGGGGAGCTGTTTTTT
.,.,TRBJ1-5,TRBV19,CASSIAGGQPQHF,TGTGCCAGTAGTATAGCCGGAGGGCAGCCCCAGCATTTT
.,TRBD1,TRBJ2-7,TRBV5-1,CASSSRGIGEQYF,TGCGCCAGCAGCTCCAGGGGGATAGGGGAGCAGTACTTC
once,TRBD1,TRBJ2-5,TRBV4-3,CASSQEKWETGTTQYF,TGCGCCAGCAGCCAAGAGAAATGGGAGACAGGGACAACCCAGTACTTC
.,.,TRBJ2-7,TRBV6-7,CASPLTGSYEQYF,TGTGCCAGCCCACTTACAGGATCCTACGAGCAGTACTTC
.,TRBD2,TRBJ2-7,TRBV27,CASSLALAGTYEQYF,TGTGCCAGCAGTCTCGCTCTAGCGGGTACCTACGAGCAGTACTTC
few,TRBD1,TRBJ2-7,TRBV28,CASSHGTASSYEQYF,TGTGCCAGCAGTCACGGGACAGCAAGCTCCTACGAGCAGTACTTC
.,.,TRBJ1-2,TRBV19,CASSIGTRTLIGYTF,TGTGCCAGTAGTATAGGGACCAGGACATTAATCGGCTACACCTTC
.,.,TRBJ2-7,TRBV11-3,CASSIGQSHEQYF,TGTGCCAGCAGCATTGGACAGTCCCACGAGCAGTACTTC
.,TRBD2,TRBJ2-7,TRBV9,CASSPRLAGSEQYF,TGTGCCAGCAGCCCCCGACTAGCGGGATCCGAGCAGTACTTC
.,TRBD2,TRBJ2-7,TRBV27,CASSTTGTRSSYEQYF,TGTGCCAGCAGTACGACCGGGACTAGGAGCTCCTACGAGCAGTACTTC
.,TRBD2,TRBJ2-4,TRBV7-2,CASSPWDGREGDQYF,TGTGCCAGCAGCCCCTGGGACGGGAGGGAGGGCGATCAGTACTTC
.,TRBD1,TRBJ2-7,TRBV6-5,CASSRTGQGDEQYF,TGTGCCAGCAGTCGTACGGGACAGGGTGACGAGCAGTACTTC
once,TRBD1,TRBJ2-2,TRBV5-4,CASSLETGSNTGELFF,TGTGCCAGCAGCTTGGAGACAGGGAGTAACACCGGGGAGCTGTTTTTT
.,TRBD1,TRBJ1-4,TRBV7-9,CASSLGQANEKLFF,TGTGCCAGCAGCCTCGGACAGGCTAATGAAAAACTGTTTTTT
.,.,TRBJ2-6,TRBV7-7,CASSREPVNSGANVLTF,TGTGCCAGCAGCCGGGAACCCGTGAACTCTGGGGCCAACGTCCTGACTTTC
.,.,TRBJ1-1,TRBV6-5,CASSYSPGEAFF,TGTGCCAGCAGTTACTCCCCCGGGGAAGCTTTCTTT
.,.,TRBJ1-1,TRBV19,CASSLVVNTEAFF,TGTGCCAGTAGCCTCGTTGTGAACACTGAAGCTTTCTTT
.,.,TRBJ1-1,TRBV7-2,CASSFSLTEAFF,TGTGCCAGCAGCTTTAGTCTCACTGAAGCTTTCTTT
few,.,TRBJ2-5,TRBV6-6,CASSYYAAAARETQYF,TGTGCCAGCAGTTACTACGCAGCGGCCGCCCGGGAGACCCAGTACTTC
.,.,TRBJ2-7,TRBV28,CASRRGGVAYEQYF,TGTGCCAGCCGACGTGGAGGGGTCGCCTACGAGCAGTACTTC
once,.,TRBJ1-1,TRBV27,CASSSVNTEAFF,TGTGCCAGCAGTAGCGTGAACACTGAAGCTTTCTTT
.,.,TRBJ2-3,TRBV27,CASSRDFTDTQYF,TGTGCCAGCAGCCGGGATTTCACAGATACGCAGTATTTT